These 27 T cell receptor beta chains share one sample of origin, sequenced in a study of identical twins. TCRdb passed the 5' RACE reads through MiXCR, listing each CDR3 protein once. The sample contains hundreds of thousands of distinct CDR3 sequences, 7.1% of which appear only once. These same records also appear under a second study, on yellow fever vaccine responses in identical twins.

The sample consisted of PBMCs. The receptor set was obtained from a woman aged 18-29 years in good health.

The CDR3 protein is CASSPPPGQGSYNEQFF. CDR3 DNA: TGTGCCAGCTCACCTCCCCCTGGGCAGGGGTCCTACAATGAGCAGTTCTTC. V gene TRBV18 combines with J gene TRBJ2-1, with D perhaps TRBD1 (6 bases). Germline V gene data show CDR1 as KGHSH and CDR2 as LQKENI. This CDR3 has 17 residues. V gave up 3 bases and J gave up 1 base, with 16 bases separating them.

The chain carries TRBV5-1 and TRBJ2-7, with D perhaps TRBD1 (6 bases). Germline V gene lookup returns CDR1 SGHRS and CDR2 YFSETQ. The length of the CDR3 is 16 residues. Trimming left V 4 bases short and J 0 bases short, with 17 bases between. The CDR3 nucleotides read TGCGCCAGCAGCCCTGCAGCCCGGACAGACTCCTACGAGCAGTACTTC. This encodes CASSPAARTDSYEQYF.

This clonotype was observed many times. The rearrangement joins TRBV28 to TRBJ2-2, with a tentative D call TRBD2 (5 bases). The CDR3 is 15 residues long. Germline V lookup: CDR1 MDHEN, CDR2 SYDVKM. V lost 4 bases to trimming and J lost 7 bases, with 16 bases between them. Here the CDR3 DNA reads TGTGCCAGCAGTTCCCCCTTGGGAGTGATCGGGGAGCTGTTTTTT. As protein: CASSSPLGVIGELFF. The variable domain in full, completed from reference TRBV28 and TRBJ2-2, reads DVKVTQSSRYLVKRTGEKVFLECVQDMDHENMFWYRQDPGLGLRLIYFSYDVKMKEKGDIPEGYSVSREKKERFSLILESASTNQTSMYLCASSSPLGVIGELFFGEGSRLTVL.

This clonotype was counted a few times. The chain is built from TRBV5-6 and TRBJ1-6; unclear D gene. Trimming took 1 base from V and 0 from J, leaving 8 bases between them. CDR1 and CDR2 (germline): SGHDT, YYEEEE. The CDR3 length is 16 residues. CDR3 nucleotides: TGTGCCAGCAGCTTGTCGAAGAGCTCCTATAATTCACCCCTCCACTTT. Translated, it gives CASSLSKSSYNSPLHF.

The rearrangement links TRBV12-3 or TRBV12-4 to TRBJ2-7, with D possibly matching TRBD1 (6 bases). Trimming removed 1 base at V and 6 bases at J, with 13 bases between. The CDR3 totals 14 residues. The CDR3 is CASSLGQGRVEQYF. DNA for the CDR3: TGTGCCAGCAGTTTAGGGCAGGGGCGGGTCGAGCAGTACTTC.

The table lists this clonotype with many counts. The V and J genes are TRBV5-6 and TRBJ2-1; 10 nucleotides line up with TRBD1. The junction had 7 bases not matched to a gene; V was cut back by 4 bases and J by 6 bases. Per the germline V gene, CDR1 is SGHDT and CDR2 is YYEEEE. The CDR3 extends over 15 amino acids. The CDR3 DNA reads TGTGCCAGCAGCATCCGACAGGGGGCTCTCAATGAGCAGTTCTTC. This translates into CASSIRQGALNEQFF. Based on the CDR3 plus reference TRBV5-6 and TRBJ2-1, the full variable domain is DAGVTQSPTHLIKTRGQQVTLRCSPKSGHDTVSWYQQALGQGPQFIFQYYEEEERQRGNFPDRFSGHQFPNYSSELNVNALLLGDSALYLCASSIRQGALNEQFFGPGTRLTVL.

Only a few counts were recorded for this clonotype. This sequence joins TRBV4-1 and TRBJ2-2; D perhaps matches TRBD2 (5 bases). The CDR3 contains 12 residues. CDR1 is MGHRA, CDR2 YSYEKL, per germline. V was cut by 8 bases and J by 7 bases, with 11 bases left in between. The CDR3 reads CASADLGGELFF. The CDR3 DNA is TGCGCCAGCGCGGACTTGGGCGGGGAGCTGTTTTTT.

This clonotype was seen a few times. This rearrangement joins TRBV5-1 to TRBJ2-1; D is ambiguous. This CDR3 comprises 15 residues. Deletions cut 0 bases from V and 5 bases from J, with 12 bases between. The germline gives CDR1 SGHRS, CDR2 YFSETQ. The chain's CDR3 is CASSLVKRQDNEQFF. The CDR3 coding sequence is TGCGCCAGCAGCTTGGTGAAGCGCCAAGACAATGAGCAGTTCTTC.

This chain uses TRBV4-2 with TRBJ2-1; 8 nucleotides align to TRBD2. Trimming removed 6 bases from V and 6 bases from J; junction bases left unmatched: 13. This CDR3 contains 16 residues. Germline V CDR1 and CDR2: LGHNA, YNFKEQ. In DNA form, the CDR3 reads TGTGCCAGCAGTACCGGGGGGGGGTCGGTCGGCAATGAGCAGTTCTTC. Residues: CASSTGGGSVGNEQFF.

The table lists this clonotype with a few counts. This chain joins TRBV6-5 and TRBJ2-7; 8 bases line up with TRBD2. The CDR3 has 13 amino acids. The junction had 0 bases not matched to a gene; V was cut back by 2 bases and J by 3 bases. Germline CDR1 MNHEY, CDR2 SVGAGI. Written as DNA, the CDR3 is TGTGCCAGCAGTTACGGGACTAGCTACGAGCAGTACTTC. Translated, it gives CASSYGTSYEQYF.

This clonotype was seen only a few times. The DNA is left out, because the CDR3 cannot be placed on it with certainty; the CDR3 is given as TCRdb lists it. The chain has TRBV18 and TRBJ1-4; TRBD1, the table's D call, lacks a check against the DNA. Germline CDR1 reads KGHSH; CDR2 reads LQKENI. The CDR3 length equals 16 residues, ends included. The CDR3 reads CASSPRQTQLMKNCFF.

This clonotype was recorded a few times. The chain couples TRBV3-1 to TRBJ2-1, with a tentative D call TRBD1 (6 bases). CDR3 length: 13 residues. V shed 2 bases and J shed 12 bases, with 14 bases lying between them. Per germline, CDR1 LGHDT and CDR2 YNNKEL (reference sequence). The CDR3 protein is CASSQPDRSMQFF. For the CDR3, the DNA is TGTGCCAGCAGCCAACCCGACAGGTCCATGCAGTTCTTC.

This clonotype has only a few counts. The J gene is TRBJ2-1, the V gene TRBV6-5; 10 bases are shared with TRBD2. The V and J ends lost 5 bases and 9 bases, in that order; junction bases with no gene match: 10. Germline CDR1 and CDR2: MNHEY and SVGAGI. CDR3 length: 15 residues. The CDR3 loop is CASSHMLAGAGEQFF. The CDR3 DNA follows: TGTGCCAGCAGTCACATGCTAGCGGGGGCCGGTGAGCAGTTCTTC.

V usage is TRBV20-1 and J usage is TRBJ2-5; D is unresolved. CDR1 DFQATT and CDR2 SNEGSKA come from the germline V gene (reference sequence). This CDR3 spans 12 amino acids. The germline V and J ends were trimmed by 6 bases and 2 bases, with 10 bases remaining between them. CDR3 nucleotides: TGCAGTGCCAGTTGGGAACAAGAGACCCAGTACTTC. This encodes CSASWEQETQYF.

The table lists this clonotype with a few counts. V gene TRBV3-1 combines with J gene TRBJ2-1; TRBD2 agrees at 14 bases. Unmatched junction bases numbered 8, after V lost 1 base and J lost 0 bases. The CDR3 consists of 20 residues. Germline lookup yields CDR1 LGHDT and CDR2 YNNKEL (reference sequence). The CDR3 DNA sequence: TGTGCCAGCAGCCAAGCCTTTTCCGGGACTAGCGGGAGCTCCTACAATGAGCAGTTCTTC. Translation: CASSQAFSGTSGSSYNEQFF.

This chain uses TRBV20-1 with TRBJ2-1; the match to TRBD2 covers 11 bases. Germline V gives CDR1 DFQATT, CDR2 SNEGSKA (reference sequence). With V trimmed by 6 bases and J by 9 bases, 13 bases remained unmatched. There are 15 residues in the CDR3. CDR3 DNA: TGCAGTGCCACACCCCCCGCTAGCGGGGGGCCTGAGCAGTTCTTC. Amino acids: CSATPPASGGPEQFF.

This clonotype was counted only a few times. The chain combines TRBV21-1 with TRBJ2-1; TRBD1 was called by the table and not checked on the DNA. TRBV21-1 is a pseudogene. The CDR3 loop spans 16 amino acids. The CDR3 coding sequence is TGTGCCAGCAGCAAAAGGCCCCCTAGCTCCTACAATGAGCAGTTCTTC. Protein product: CASSKRPPSSYNEQFF.

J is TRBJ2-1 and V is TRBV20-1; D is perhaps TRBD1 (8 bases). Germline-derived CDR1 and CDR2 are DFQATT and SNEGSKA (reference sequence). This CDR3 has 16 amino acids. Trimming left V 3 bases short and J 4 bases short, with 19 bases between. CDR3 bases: TGCAGTGCTAGGGCAACAGGGGGGGAGATTTACAATGAGCAGTTCTTC. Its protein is CSARATGGEIYNEQFF.

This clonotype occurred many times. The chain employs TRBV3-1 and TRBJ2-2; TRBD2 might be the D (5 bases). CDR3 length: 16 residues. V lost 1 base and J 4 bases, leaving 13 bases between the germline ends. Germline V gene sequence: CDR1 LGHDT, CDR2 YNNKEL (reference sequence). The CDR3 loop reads CASSQVSGVGTGELFF. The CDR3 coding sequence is TGTGCCAGCAGCCAAGTGTCCGGGGTAGGCACCGGGGAGCTGTTTTTT.

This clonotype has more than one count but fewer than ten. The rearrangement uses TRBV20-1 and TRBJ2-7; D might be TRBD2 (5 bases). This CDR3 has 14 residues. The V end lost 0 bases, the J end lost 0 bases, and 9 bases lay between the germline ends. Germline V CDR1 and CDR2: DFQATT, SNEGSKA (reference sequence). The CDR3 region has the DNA TGCAGTGCTAGAGAGATCGGGAACTCCTACGAGCAGTACGTC. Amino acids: CSAREIGNSYEQYV.

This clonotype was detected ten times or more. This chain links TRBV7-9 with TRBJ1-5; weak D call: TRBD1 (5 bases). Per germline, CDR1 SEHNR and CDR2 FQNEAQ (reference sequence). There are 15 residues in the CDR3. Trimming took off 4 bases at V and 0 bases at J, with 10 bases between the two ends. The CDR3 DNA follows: TGTGCCAGCAGCTCTGGACAATATAGCAATCAGCCCCAGCATTTT. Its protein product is CASSSGQYSNQPQHF.

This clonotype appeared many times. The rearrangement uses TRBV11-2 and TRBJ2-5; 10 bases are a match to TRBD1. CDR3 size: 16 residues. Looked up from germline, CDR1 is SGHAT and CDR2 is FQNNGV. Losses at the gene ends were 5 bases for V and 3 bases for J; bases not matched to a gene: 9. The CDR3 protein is CASSPGDRGSKETQYF. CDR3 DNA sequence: TGTGCCAGCAGCCCAGGGGACAGGGGTAGTAAAGAGACCCAGTACTTC. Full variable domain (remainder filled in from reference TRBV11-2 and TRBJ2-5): EAGVAQSPRYKIIEKRQSVAFWCNPISGHATLYWYQQILGQGPKLLIQFQNNGVVDDSQLPKDRFSAERLKGVDSTLKIQPAKLEDSAVYLCASSPGDRGSKETQYFGPGTRLLVL.

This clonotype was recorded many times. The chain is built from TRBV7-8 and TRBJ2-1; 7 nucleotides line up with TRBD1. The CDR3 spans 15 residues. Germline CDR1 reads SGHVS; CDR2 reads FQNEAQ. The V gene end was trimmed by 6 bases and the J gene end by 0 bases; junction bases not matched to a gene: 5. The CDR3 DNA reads TGTGCCAGCAGGACGACAGGGAGCTCCTACAATGAGCAGTTCTTC. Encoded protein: CASRTTGSSYNEQFF.

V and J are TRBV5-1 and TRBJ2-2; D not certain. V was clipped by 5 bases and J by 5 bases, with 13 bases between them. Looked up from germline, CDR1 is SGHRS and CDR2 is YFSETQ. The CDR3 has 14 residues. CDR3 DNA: TGCGCCAGCAGAATTCAGGAAATGACCGGGGAGCTGTTTTTT. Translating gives CASRIQEMTGELFF.

The CDR3 reads CASSLVGHTGELFF. CDR3 nucleotide sequence: TGTGCCAGCAGCTTAGTTGGCCACACCGGGGAGCTGTTTTTT. The rearrangement uses TRBV7-2 and TRBJ2-2; no clear D gene. The CDR3 has 14 residues. Trimming left V 1 base short and J 3 bases short, with 6 bases between. The germline gives CDR1 SGHTA, CDR2 FQGNSA.

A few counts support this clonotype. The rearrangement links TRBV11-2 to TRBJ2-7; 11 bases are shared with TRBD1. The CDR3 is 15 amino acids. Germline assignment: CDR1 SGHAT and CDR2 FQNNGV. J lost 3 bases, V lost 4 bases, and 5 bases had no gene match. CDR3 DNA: TGTGCCAGCAGCTCCGGGACAGGGGGAAACTACGAGCAGTACTTC. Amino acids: CASSSGTGGNYEQYF.

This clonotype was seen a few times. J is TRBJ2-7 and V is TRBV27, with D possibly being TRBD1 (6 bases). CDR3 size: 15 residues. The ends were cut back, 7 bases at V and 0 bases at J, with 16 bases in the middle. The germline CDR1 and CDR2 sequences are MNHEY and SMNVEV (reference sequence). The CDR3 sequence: CASNISGQNSYEQYV. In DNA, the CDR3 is TGTGCCAGCAACATCTCGGGACAAAACTCCTACGAGCAGTACGTC.